This T cell receptor (beta chain) was recorded in a study of control samples from healthy donors and cancer patients (dated by TCRdb to the early 2020s). The germline V gene specifies SNHLY as CDR1 and FYNNEI as CDR2. The CDR3 has 14 amino acids, counting the end cysteine and phenylalanine. The only DNA kept is the CDR3, 42 bases in frame from the first base. Germline trimming amounts to 4 bases on V and 4 bases on J, with 4 as the count of junction bases outside the gene matches. The method behind the library was the immunoSEQ multiplex PCR assay. TCRdb limited this immuneACCESS table to in-frame rearrangements with V and J called. A share of clones is missing; checked studies link under half to unresolved V genes, and the rest is unexplained. Here the sample has some 110,000 clones; roughly four fifths occur a single time. The ten largest clones take up over 10% of the sample. As to this clone: What antigen it recognizes has not been identified. Base qualities are missing; no much larger clone stands one base away.

Material: blood. This clonotype was obtained from a woman aged 50 to 60 in good health. The chain is made from TRBV2 and TRBJ1-1; 9 middle bases align to TRBD1. The DNA reads as follows: TGTGCCAGCAGTGTAAGACAGGGGGGCACTGAAGCTTTCTTT. It encodes CASSVRQGGTEAFF.